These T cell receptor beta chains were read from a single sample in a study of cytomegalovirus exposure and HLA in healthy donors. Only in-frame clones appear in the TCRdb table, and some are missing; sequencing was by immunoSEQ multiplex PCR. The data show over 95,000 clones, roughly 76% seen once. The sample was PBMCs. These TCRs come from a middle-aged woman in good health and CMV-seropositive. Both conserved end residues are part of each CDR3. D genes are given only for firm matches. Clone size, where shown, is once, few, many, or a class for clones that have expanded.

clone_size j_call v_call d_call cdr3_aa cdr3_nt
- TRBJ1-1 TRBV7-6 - CASSPQQNTEAFF TGTGCCAGCAGCCCACAGCAGAACACTGAAGCTTTCTTT
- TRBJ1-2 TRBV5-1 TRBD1 CASSLDRGAYGYTF TGCGCCAGCAGCTTGGACAGGGGAGCCTATGGCTACACCTTC
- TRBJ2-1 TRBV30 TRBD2 CAWSVLGLAGSYNEQFF TGTGCCTGGAGTGTACTGGGACTAGCGGGCTCCTACAATGAGCAGTTCTTC
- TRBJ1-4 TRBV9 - CASSVANRENEKLFF TGTGCCAGCAGCGTAGCTAACAGGGAGAATGAAAAACTGTTTTTT
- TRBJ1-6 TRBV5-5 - CASSLANSFYNSPLHF TGTGCCAGCAGCTTGGCAAACAGCTTCTATAATTCACCCCTCCACTTT
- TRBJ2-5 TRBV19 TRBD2 CASSSGLAGGETQYF TGTGCCAGTAGTTCGGGACTAGCGGGGGGAGAGACCCAGTACTTC
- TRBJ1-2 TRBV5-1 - CASSLRGGADYGYTF TGCGCCAGCAGCTTGCGGGGGGGGGCGGACTATGGCTACACCTTC
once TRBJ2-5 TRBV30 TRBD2 CAWSGGLAGETQYF TGTGCCTGGAGTGGCGGGTTAGCGGGAGAGACCCAGTACTTC
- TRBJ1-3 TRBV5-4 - CASSLDSRSNTIYF TGTGCCAGCAGTTTGGACAGTCGCTCAAACACCATATATTTT
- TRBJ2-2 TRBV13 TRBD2 CASSLGVFSGEANTGELFF TGTGCCAGCAGCTTAGGGGTTTTTAGCGGGGAGGCGAACACCGGGGAGCTGTTTTTT
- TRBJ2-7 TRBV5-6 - CASSFFGGFYEQYF TGTGCCAGCAGCTTTTTTGGAGGCTTCTACGAGCAGTACTTC
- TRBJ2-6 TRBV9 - CASRKQGGSSGANVLTF TGTGCCAGCAGGAAACAGGGTGGCTCCTCTGGGGCCAACGTCCTGACTTTC
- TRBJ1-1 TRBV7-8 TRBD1 CASSSFGGTGVTEAFF TGTGCCAGCAGCTCGTTCGGGGGGACAGGGGTCACTGAAGCTTTCTTT
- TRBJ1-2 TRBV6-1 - CASSEARRYF TGTGCCAGCAGTGAAGCAAGGCGGTACTTC
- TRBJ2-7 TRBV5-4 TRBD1 CASSLTGDYEQYF TGTGCCAGCAGCTTGACAGGGGACTACGAGCAGTACTTC
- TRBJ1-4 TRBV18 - CASSPRTGENEKLFF TGTGCCAGCTCACCGAGGACGGGGGAAAATGAAAAACTGTTTTTT
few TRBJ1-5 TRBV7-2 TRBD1 CASSFDRGSQPQHF TGTGCCAGCAGCTTTGACAGGGGGAGTCAGCCCCAGCATTTT
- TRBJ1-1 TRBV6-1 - CASSVPPLPEAFF TGTGCCAGCAGTGTCCCTCCACTCCCCGAAGCTTTCTTT
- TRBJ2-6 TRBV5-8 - CASSPDDSGANVLTF TGTGCCAGCAGCCCAGATGACTCTGGGGCCAACGTCCTGACTTTC
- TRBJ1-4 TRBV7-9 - CASSLVGQAEKLFF TGTGCCAGCAGCTTAGTAGGTCAGGCTGAAAAACTGTTTTTT
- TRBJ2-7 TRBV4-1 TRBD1 CASSLTGQGGSYEQYF TGCGCCAGCAGCCTGACAGGACAGGGGGGCTCCTACGAGCAGTACTTC
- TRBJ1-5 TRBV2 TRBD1 CASSDSQGANQPQHF TGTGCCAGCAGTGACTCCCAGGGGGCCAATCAGCCCCAGCATTTT
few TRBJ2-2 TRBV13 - CASSLPWGLNTGELFF TGTGCCAGCAGCTTACCCTGGGGCCTAAACACCGGGGAGCTGTTTTTT
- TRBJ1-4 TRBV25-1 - CASKWGSANEKLFF TGTGCCAGCAAATGGGGCAGCGCTAATGAAAAACTGTTTTTT
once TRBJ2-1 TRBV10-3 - CATTGGTNDNEQFF TGTGCCACTACGGGGGGCACCAACGACAATGAGCAGTTCTTC
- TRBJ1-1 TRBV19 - CASSRPVGQVAEAFF TGTGCCAGTAGTCGACCGGTCGGCCAGGTGGCTGAAGCTTTCTTT
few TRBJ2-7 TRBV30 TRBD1 CAWSSRDSTYEQYF TGTGCCTGGAGTTCCAGGGACAGTACCTACGAGCAGTACTTC
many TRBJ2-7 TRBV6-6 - CASSYEQGSYEQYF TGTGCCAGCAGTTACGAGCAGGGCTCGTACGAGCAGTACTTC
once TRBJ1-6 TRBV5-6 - CASSTGLVNSPLHF TGTGCCAGCAGCACGGGACTTGTTAATTCACCCCTCCACTTT
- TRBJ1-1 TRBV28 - CASSLDSFTEAFF TGTGCCAGCAGTTTAGACAGTTTCACTGAAGCTTTCTTT
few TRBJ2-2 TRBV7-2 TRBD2 CASSFSGSGGSNTGELFF TGTGCCAGCAGCTTTAGTGGTAGCGGGGGCTCGAACACCGGGGAGCTGTTTTTT
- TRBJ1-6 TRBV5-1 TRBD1 CASSTGTGIDNSPLHF TGCGCCAGCAGCACGGGGACAGGGATTGATAATTCACCCCTCCACTTT
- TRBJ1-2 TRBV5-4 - CASSLEGGNYGYTF TGTGCCAGCAGCTTGGAGGGGGGGAACTATGGCTACACCTTC
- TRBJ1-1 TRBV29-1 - CSVATAEAFF TGCAGCGTTGCGACAGCTGAAGCTTTCTTT